These 15 T cell receptor beta chains originate from one sample sequenced in a study of CD8 T cells in ankylosing spondylitis. TCRdb reprocessed the 5' RACE reads with MiXCR, giving one entry per CDR3 protein. The repertoire has approximately 300,000 distinct CDR3 sequences, around 20% of them found once; the top ten carry about 8%. The source material was blood, either unsorted or a sorted T cell fraction (not recorded which). The receptors stem from a male donor with ankylosing spondylitis or in good health (not recorded which).

This clonotype was seen a handful of times. The chain uses TRBV4-2 and TRBJ2-5; the D gene is possibly TRBD2 (5 bases). Trimming removed 3 bases from V and 4 bases from J, with 15 bases in between. Germline values: CDR1 LGHNA, CDR2 YNFKEQ. CDR3 length: 15 amino acids. The CDR3 nucleotides read TGTGCCAGCAGCCAGGACCTCGGGGTTGGAGAGACCCAGTACTTC. Amino acid sequence: CASSQDLGVGETQYF.

This chain links TRBV6-1 with TRBJ2-2; 11 nucleotides agree with TRBD2. Germline V gene lookup returns CDR1 MNHNS and CDR2 SASEGT. This CDR3 region has 18 residues. With 0 bases clipped from V and 0 bases from J, the junction kept 3 bases outside the gene matches. The CDR3 reads CASSEATSGAANTGELFF. The CDR3 DNA sequence: TGTGCCAGCAGTGAAGCGACTAGCGGGGCCGCGAACACCGGGGAGCTGTTTTTT.

The V and J genes are TRBV20-1 and TRBJ1-6; 9 bases map to TRBD1. V lost 4 bases to trimming and J lost 7 bases; unmatched junction nucleotides: 8. The CDR3 spans 15 residues. In germline, CDR1 is DFQATT, CDR2 SNEGSKA (reference sequence). CDR3 sequence reads: CSAKRSGTGNSPLHF. The CDR3 DNA is TGCAGTGCTAAACGCTCCGGGACAGGGAATTCACCCCTCCACTTT.

There are many counts of this clonotype. V is TRBV5-6 and J is TRBJ2-5; D is undetermined. This CDR3 is 14 amino acids long. V was clipped by 1 base and J by 1 base, with 8 bases between them. The germline V gene has CDR1 SGHDT and CDR2 YYEEEE. CDR3 nucleotides: TGTGCCAGCAGCTTGCGCGTAGGCCAAGAGACCCAGTACTTC. Residues: CASSLRVGQETQYF.

This clonotype is labeled medium-sized. The V call is TRBV6-4, the J call TRBJ2-1; TRBD2 matches 16 bases. Trimming removed 7 bases from V and 7 bases from J; junction bases left unmatched: 7. Per the germline V gene, CDR1 is MRHNA and CDR2 is SNTAGT. The length of the CDR3 is 16 residues. CDR3 bases: TGTGCCAGCACCCCGGGACTAGCGGGAGGGCCTAATGAGCAGTTCTTC. Amino acid sequence: CASTPGLAGGPNEQFF.

This rearrangement joins TRBV10-2 to TRBJ2-2; 13 positions match TRBD2. With 6 bases clipped from V and 4 bases from J, the junction kept 5 bases outside the gene matches. Germline-derived CDR1 and CDR2 are WSHSY and SAAADI. The CDR3 contains 16 residues. The CDR3 sequence is CASSFGLAGVTGELFF. The CDR3 DNA sequence: TGCGCCAGCAGCTTCGGACTAGCGGGAGTCACCGGGGAGCTGTTTTTT.

The rearrangement uses TRBV5-5 and TRBJ1-1; 8 nucleotides line up with TRBD1. Looked up from germline, CDR1 is SGHKS and CDR2 is YYEKEE (reference sequence). With 4 bases clipped from V and 1 base from J, the junction kept 3 bases outside the gene matches. The CDR3 totals 14 residues. The CDR3 protein is CASSRQGQNTEAFF. The DNA for the CDR3 is TGTGCCAGCAGCCGACAGGGGCAGAACACTGAAGCTTTCTTT.

The genes are TRBV5-1 and TRBJ2-5, with 8 bases matching TRBD1. The V gene end was trimmed by 4 bases and the J gene end by 2 bases; junction bases not matched to a gene: 10. Per germline, CDR1 SGHRS and CDR2 YFSETQ. The CDR3 is 16 amino acids. CDR3 DNA: TGCGCCAGCAGCCTGGGGACAGGCAATTTTCAAGAGACCCAGTACTTC. This codes for CASSLGTGNFQETQYF.

This clonotype occurred a few times. The chain carries TRBV5-1 and TRBJ1-1; weak D call: TRBD1 (5 bases). Trimming pared 0 bases from V and 0 bases from J, leaving 12 bases between. The CDR3 is made up of 16 amino acids. Germline V lookup: CDR1 SGHRS, CDR2 YFSETQ. CDR3 sequence reads: CASSLAQGLMNTEAFF. The CDR3 DNA reads TGCGCCAGCAGCTTGGCTCAGGGTCTAATGAACACTGAAGCTTTCTTT. The full variable domain, in which reference TRBV5-1 and TRBJ1-1 provide the parts outside the CDR3, is KAGVTQTPRYLIKTRGQQVTLSCSPISGHRSVSWYQQTPGQGLQFLFEYFSETQRNKGNFPGRFSGRQFSNSRSEMNVSTLELGDSALYLCASSLAQGLMNTEAFFGQGTRLTVV.

This clonotype has more than one count but fewer than ten. The V gene is TRBV7-8, the J gene TRBJ2-2, with D maybe TRBD2 (5 bases). The V gene lost 1 base and the J gene lost 6 bases, with 12 bases spanning the gap. This CDR3 region has 15 residues. In germline, CDR1 is SGHVS, CDR2 FQNEAQ. CDR3: CASSLGPSRSGELFF. The DNA for the CDR3 is TGTGCCAGCAGCTTAGGTCCTAGCCGGTCCGGGGAGCTGTTTTTT.

This clonotype was counted at least ten times. The genes are TRBV29-1 and TRBJ1-2, with D unclear. Germline CDR1 is SQVTM and CDR2 is ANQGSEA. V dropped 3 bases and J dropped 6 bases, with 5 bases sitting between them. The CDR3 loop spans 10 amino acids. Here the CDR3 DNA reads TGCAGCGTTGAGCAGGATGGCTACACCTTC. Translating gives CSVEQDGYTF.

This clonotype came up many times. V is TRBV7-6 and J is TRBJ2-5; no firm D call. CDR1 SGHVS and CDR2 FNYEAQ come from the germline V gene. The CDR3 sequence is 13 residues long. V shed 1 base and J shed 2 bases, with 5 bases lying between them. The CDR3 DNA follows: TGTGCCAGCAGCTTAGTGCTTCAAGAGACCCAGTACTTC. Translating it yields CASSLVLQETQYF.

The V and J genes are TRBV3-1 and TRBJ1-1; D gene ambiguous. Germline CDR1 and CDR2: LGHDT and YNNKEL (reference sequence). V lost 1 base and J 5 bases, leaving 8 bases between the germline ends. This CDR3 region has 13 residues. The CDR3 DNA reads TGTGCCAGCAGCCAAGCCCGGCGTACTGAAGCTTTCTTT. It encodes CASSQARRTEAFF.

This clonotype was counted a few times. The rearrangement uses TRBV10-3 and TRBJ2-3, with a possible D match to TRBD2 (5 bases). The V and J ends lost 11 bases and 0 bases respectively, with 18 bases between them. The length of the CDR3 is 15 residues. Germline V gene lookup returns CDR1 ENHRY and CDR2 SYGVKD. The CDR3 protein is CAAESSATSTDTQYF. The CDR3 DNA reads TGTGCCGCCGAAAGTAGCGCGACTAGCACAGATACGCAGTATTTT.

This chain links TRBV5-6 with TRBJ2-1, with TRBD1 matching over 9 bases. The CDR3 covers 14 residues. From germline, CDR1 is SGHDT and CDR2 YYEEEE. V shed 3 bases and J 7 bases; nucleotides not matched to a gene: 5. The CDR3 coding sequence is TGTGCCAGCAGCTCCGGGACAGGGTGGAATGAGCAGTTCTTC. Amino acids: CASSSGTGWNEQFF.